This TCR beta chain appears in the sequencing data of a study of T cell responses to AZD1222 COVID-19 vaccine. Study results and caveats: Spike as a whole was targeted by vaccine-associated CD4 TCRs, dominant at 160-218 and 743-854. Clonal diversity was possibly underestimated, and white British individuals and females predominated among donors.

TCRdb keeps only in-frame clones here, not all; method: immunoSEQ multiplex PCR. This table has 80,000 to 95,000 clones, about 91% appearing once. On this clone: The antigen remains unidentified.

Specimen: peripheral blood, collected on day 0 of AZD1222 vaccination. This TCR came from an adult in good health.

CDR3 in amino acids: CASSKPPTTSTDTQYF. CDR3 nucleotides: TGTGCCAGCAGCAAACCCCCTACAACTAGCACAGATACGCAGTATTTT. This sequence joins TRBV21-1 and TRBJ2-3. TRBV21-1 is noted as a pseudogene. The CDR3 length is 16 residues.